The 21 T cell receptor beta chains presented below share a single source sample, sequenced in a study of blood T cell repertoires in COVID-19. Some clones are missing from TCRdb's copy, which holds only in-frame ones; the method was immunoSEQ multiplex PCR. The table has over 200,000 clones, about 89% seen once. The specimen was peripheral blood. Receptors were obtained from a woman aged 40 to 50 with acute or convalescent COVID-19.

V is TRBV7-8 and J is TRBJ1-6; TRBD1 might be the D (6 bases). Trimming cost V 1 base and J 15 bases, with 19 bases left between them. Germline loops: CDR1 SGHVS, CDR2 FQNEAQ. This CDR3 is 15 amino acids long. CDR3 in amino acids: CASSLGQELIHHLHF. CDR3 in DNA: TGTGCCAGCAGCTTAGGACAGGAACTAATTCACCACCTCCACTTT. Based on the CDR3 plus reference TRBV7-8 and TRBJ1-6, the full variable domain is GAGVSQSPRYKVAKRGQDVALRCDPISGHVSLFWYQQALGQGPEFLTYFQNEAQLDKSGLPSDRFFAERPEGSVSTLKIQRTQQEDSAVYLCASSLGQELIHHLHFGNGTRLTVT.

This rearrangement joins TRBV19 to TRBJ1-1; maybe TRBD1 (6 bases). The CDR3 is made up of 14 amino acids. V was trimmed by 2 bases and J by 4 bases, leaving 11 bases between them. Per the germline V gene, CDR1 is LNHDA and CDR2 is SQIVND (reference sequence). The CDR3 DNA sequence: TGTGCCAGTAGTATACGGGGGGCGATCACTGAAGCTTTCTTT. It translates to CASSIRGAITEAFF.

The chain combines TRBV12-3 or TRBV12-4 with TRBJ1-4, with 9 bases matching TRBD1. The trim removed 5 bases at V and 7 bases at J, leaving 2 bases unmatched. This CDR3 contains 13 residues. The CDR3 spells CASSGQGFEKLFF. Here the CDR3 DNA reads TGTGCCAGCAGTGGACAGGGGTTTGAAAAACTGTTTTTT.

The genes are TRBV10-1 and TRBJ2-1; D gene uncertain. The germline V gene has CDR1 WNHNN and CDR2 SYGVQD (reference sequence). V was trimmed by 8 bases and J by 7 bases, leaving 12 bases between them. This CDR3 is built from 12 residues. The DNA of the CDR3 is TGCGCCAGCGCGGCGTCTGCTAATGAGCAGTTCTTC. Protein sequence: CASAASANEQFF.

This sequence joins TRBV28 and TRBJ2-7; D gene uncertain. The CDR3 consists of 16 residues. The V gene lost 2 bases and the J gene lost 0 bases, with 14 bases spanning the gap. CDR1 and CDR2 (germline): MDHEN, SYDVKM. CDR3 sequence (DNA): TGTGCCAGCAGTTTAGGTCCCAGACTTAGCTCCTACGAGCAGTACGTC. It is translated as CASSLGPRLSSYEQYV.

A single count supports this clone. The rearrangement joins TRBV9 to TRBJ1-4, with D possibly being TRBD1 (6 bases). The CDR3 is made up of 17 amino acids. The V end was cut by 0 bases, the J end by 3 bases, with 15 bases between. CDR1 is SGDLS and CDR2 is YYNGEE in the germline V gene. For the CDR3, the DNA is TGTGCCAGCAGCGTAGAGGGCGGCTGGACAGCTAATGAAAAACTGTTTTTT. The encoded protein is CASSVEGGWTANEKLFF. The full variable domain, rest sourced from reference TRBV9 and TRBJ1-4, is DSGVTQTPKHLITATGQRVTLRCSPRSGDLSVYWYQQSLDQGLQFLIQYYNGEERAKGNILERFSAQQFPDLHSELNLSSLELGDSALYFCASSVEGGWTANEKLFFGSGTQLSVL.

This chain joins TRBV6-5 and TRBJ2-3; TRBD1 matches at 10 bases. The germline gives CDR1 MNHEY, CDR2 SVGAGI. The V gene end was trimmed by 6 bases and the J gene end by 4 bases; junction bases not matched to a gene: 7. The CDR3 spans 15 residues. DNA for the CDR3: TGTGCCAGCAGCCAATGGGGGACAGGGGCAGATACGCAGTATTTT. Translating gives CASSQWGTGADTQYF.

The V gene is TRBV12-3 or TRBV12-4, the J gene TRBJ1-4; no clear D gene. Trimming stripped 3 bases from V and 10 bases from J, with 12 bases between. This CDR3 contains 13 residues. CDR3 DNA: TGTGCCAGCAGTTTTTCCGAAACCGGAAAACTGTTTTTT. Its protein is CASSFSETGKLFF.

The V gene is TRBV6-5, the J gene TRBJ2-4; a weak D match, TRBD2 (6 bases). The CDR3 totals 14 residues. V was pared by 2 bases and J by 5 bases, with 10 bases between. In germline, CDR1 is MNHEY, CDR2 SVGAGI. The CDR3: CASSYGGDENIQYF. The CDR3 DNA sequence: TGTGCCAGCAGTTACGGAGGGGATGAAAACATTCAGTACTTC.

The V call is TRBV2, the J call TRBJ2-1; 10 nucleotides agree with TRBD1. CDR1 and CDR2 (germline): SNHLY, FYNNEI. The CDR3 runs to 15 residues. The J segment lost 9 bases and the V segment lost 3 bases, leaving 8 bases of the junction unmatched. Here the CDR3 DNA reads TGTGCCAGCAGTGATTCCGGACAGGGGGTCGCTGAGCAGTTCTTC. It is translated as CASSDSGQGVAEQFF. The full variable domain, its missing parts supplied by reference TRBV2 and TRBJ2-1, is EPEVTQTPSHQVTQMGQEVILRCVPISNHLYFYWYRQILGQKVEFLVSFYNNEISEKSEIFDDQFSVERPDGSNFTLKIRSTKLEDSAMYFCASSDSGQGVAEQFFGPGTRLTVL.

V usage is TRBV6-1 and J usage is TRBJ1-3, with D hard to call. Germline CDR1 MNHNS, CDR2 SASEGT. The V end lost 5 bases, the J end lost 0 bases, and 11 bases lay between the germline ends. CDR3 length: 15 amino acids. This CDR3 is CASSTGLSSGNTIYF. CDR3 in DNA: TGTGCCAGCAGTACCGGACTCTCCTCTGGAAACACCATATATTTT.

J is TRBJ1-2 and V is TRBV19; D is unresolved. CDR1 is LNHDA, CDR2 SQIVND, per germline (reference sequence). V lost 1 base and J lost 8, with 14 bases in between. This CDR3 is built from 14 residues. The CDR3 bases are TGTGCCAGTAGTATAGCTACCGAGTCCGAGGGCTACACCTTC. Its protein product is CASSIATESEGYTF.

On this clone: The sample contains more than one DNA sequence encoding this CDR3. V is TRBV9 and J is TRBJ2-1; 9 nucleotides line up with TRBD2. Germline values: CDR1 SGDLS, CDR2 YYNGEE. V shed 0 bases and J 6 bases; nucleotides not matched to a gene: 4. This CDR3 comprises 15 residues. The CDR3 protein is CASSVGGGASNEQFF. The CDR3 DNA reads TGTGCCAGCAGCGTAGGCGGGGGGGCCAGCAATGAGCAGTTCTTC.

This clone has a handful of counts. The gene calls are TRBV18 and TRBJ1-1; D not resolved. Germline V lookup: CDR1 KGHSH, CDR2 LQKENI. The germline V and J ends were trimmed by 4 bases and 3 bases, with 18 bases remaining between them. This CDR3 has 16 residues. The CDR3 bases are TGTGCCAGCTCACTCCTAGGGCCCAGCGGAGACACTGAAGCTTTCTTT. As protein: CASSLLGPSGDTEAFF.

There are a few counts of this clone. This chain joins TRBV6-5 and TRBJ1-1, with D unclear. Germline V gene sequence: CDR1 MNHEY, CDR2 SVGAGI. Deletions cut 5 bases from V and 0 bases from J, with 10 bases between. The CDR3 is 14 residues long. The CDR3 here is CASSRSILNTEAFF. In DNA, the CDR3 is TGTGCCAGCAGTCGCAGTATTCTGAACACTGAAGCTTTCTTT.

The V and J genes are TRBV12-3 or TRBV12-4 and TRBJ1-4; D remains ambiguous. Trimming shortened V by 4 bases and J by 8 bases, and 8 bases separated the two germline ends. The CDR3 covers 12 residues. The DNA of the CDR3 is TGTGCCAGCAGTTCCACTTCCGAAAAACTGTTTTTT. It yields the protein CASSSTSEKLFF.

This chain links TRBV11-2 with TRBJ2-7; D uncertain. The CDR3 runs to 13 residues. Per germline, CDR1 SGHAT and CDR2 FQNNGV. V dropped 1 base and J dropped 6 bases, with 10 bases sitting between them. CDR3 bases: TGTGCCAGCAGCTTAGCGCGAGCTCGCGAGCAGTACGTC. Amino acid sequence: CASSLARAREQYV.

This chain uses TRBV14 with TRBJ2-1; maybe TRBD2 (5 bases). The length of the CDR3 is 13 residues. Germline loops: CDR1 SGHDN, CDR2 FVKESK. V was trimmed by 0 bases and J by 12 bases, leaving 12 bases between them. The CDR3 loop reads CASSQDIGVAQFF. CDR3 nucleotides: TGTGCCAGCAGCCAAGATATCGGGGTTGCGCAGTTCTTC.

This clone has just a few counts. The V and J genes are TRBV7-2 and TRBJ1-6, with TRBD1 matching over 8 bases. The CDR3 extends over 15 amino acids. CDR1 is SGHTA, CDR2 FQGNSA, per germline. V dropped 5 bases and J dropped 10; count of bases not matched to a gene: 10. The CDR3 sequence: CASSPSTGGRSPLHF. CDR3 in DNA: TGTGCCAGCAGCCCCTCCACAGGGGGGCGATCACCCCTCCACTTT.

This clone has just a few counts. The chain links TRBV3-1 (or the pseudogene TRBV3-2) to TRBJ1-2; 8 bases are shared with TRBD1. The CDR3 is 14 amino acids. Germline V gene data show CDR1 as LGHDT and CDR2 as YNNKEL (reference sequence). V trimming: 2 bases; J trimming: 5 bases; junction bases outside the gene matches: 4. CDR3 region: CASSQPGQGYGYTF. Here the CDR3 DNA reads TGTGCCAGCAGCCAACCAGGACAGGGATATGGCTACACCTTC.

V usage is TRBV27 and J usage is TRBJ2-2; 9 bases align to TRBD1. CDR1 and CDR2 (germline): MNHEY, SMNVEV (reference sequence). The CDR3 has 15 amino acids. J gave up 7 bases and V 10 bases, and 13 bases lay outside the gene matches. The CDR3 is CATRAGQGDVGELFF. For the CDR3, the DNA is TGTGCCACCCGGGCGGGACAGGGCGATGTCGGGGAGCTGTTTTTT.